This entry features one T cell receptor beta chain sequence. Its antigen is currently unknown. This specimen comes from a study of T cells in Graves' hyperthyroidism and ophthalmopathy. Study-wide points: Also found in blood were most expanded thyroid clonotypes above 0.001. In the analysis, a 13 V-J model separated ophthalmopathy from stable hyperthyroidism.

Diagnostic assessment was based on clinical symptoms, serum thyroxine and TRAb, thyroid ultrasound and orbital computed tomography. TCR beta CDR3 region amplification was performed from RNA transcripts. A first-round RT-PCR of the TCR CDR3 used the HTBI primer set. Via MiXCR, TCRdb re-called the multiplex PCR reads, giving one row per CDR3 protein. The sample has about 540,000 distinct CDR3 sequences, around 42% seen once. The V gene lost 8 bases and the J gene lost 9 bases, with 17 bases spanning the gap. The CDR3 runs 13 residues. In germline, CDR1 is SGHAT, CDR2 FQNNGV. Material: peripheral blood or thyroid tissue (not recorded which). The rearrangement uses TRBV11-2 and TRBJ2-1; no clear D gene. The TCR sequence derives from a woman in her late teens or twenties with Graves' hyperthyroidism. The CDR3 DNA is TGTGCCAGCGGCTCGTACAACCCTGGTGAGCAGTTCTTC. Its protein is CASGSYNPGEQFF.